These T cell receptor beta chains were read from a single sample in a study of control samples from healthy donors and cancer patients. Some clones are missing from TCRdb's copy, which holds only in-frame ones; the method was immunoSEQ multiplex PCR. The sample has about 95,000 clones; around 90% are singletons. The sequenced sample consisted of blood. The receptors come from a woman between 65 and 79 years old in good health. The CDR3 runs from the conserved cysteine through the conserved F or W. A D gene is named only where the DNA matches it firmly. A clone size is listed for some rows: how often the clone was seen (once, few, many), or a class if it is expanded.

TRBD1 TRBJ1-2 NA TRBV5-1 CASSTGEGYTF TGCGCCAGCAGCACAGGGGAAGGCTACACCTTC
NA TRBJ2-3 NA TRBV12-3/TRBV12-4 CASSLSEDTQYF TGTGCCAGCAGTTTAAGCGAAGATACGCAGTATTTT
NA TRBJ1-2 NA TRBV30 CAWRPLGVSGYTF TGTGCCTGGAGACCCCTGGGAGTTTCTGGCTACACCTTC
NA TRBJ2-5 NA TRBV7-2 CASSSRPPETQYF TGTGCCAGCAGCTCGCGACCGCCAGAGACCCAGTACTTC
NA TRBJ1-6 NA TRBV6-1 CASSEGGLGKSPLHF TGTGCCAGCAGTGAAGGTGGACTGGGGAAGTCACCCCTCCACTTT
TRBD2 TRBJ2-7 NA TRBV6-2/TRBV6-3 CASSYSASGVSYEQYF TGTGCCAGCAGTTACTCGGCTAGCGGGGTCTCCTACGAGCAGTACTTC
NA TRBJ1-2 NA TRBV19 CASSIGQYYGYTF TGTGCCAGTAGTATAGGCCAGTACTATGGCTACACCTTC
NA TRBJ1-2 NA TRBV3-1/TRBV3-2 CASSQVQSGYGYTF TGTGCCAGCAGCCAAGTTCAATCCGGCTATGGCTACACCTTC
NA TRBJ2-5 NA TRBV11-2 CASSQTETQYF TGTGCCAGCAGCCAGACAGAGACCCAGTACTTC
TRBD1 TRBJ2-2 NA TRBV5-4 CASSLGTENTGELFF TGTGCCAGCAGCTTAGGGACAGAGAACACCGGGGAGCTGTTTTTT
NA TRBJ2-7 NA TRBV5-1 CASSLEAAGSYEQYF TGCGCCAGCAGCTTGGAGGCGGCCGGCAGTTACGAGCAGTACTTC
TRBD2 TRBJ2-7 NA TRBV5-4 CASSSSGRGSYEQYF TGTGCCAGCAGCTCAAGCGGGAGGGGATCTTACGAGCAGTACTTC
NA TRBJ1-5 NA TRBV6-5 CASSPGTDEAQHF TGTGCCAGCAGTCCCGGGACCGATGAAGCCCAGCATTTT
TRBD1 TRBJ1-5 NA TRBV30 CAWSEQGNQPQHF TGTGCCTGGAGTGAACAGGGGAATCAGCCCCAGCATTTT
NA TRBJ2-7 NA TRBV24-1 CATSEIAGTSYYEQYF TGTGCCACCAGTGAGATTGCAGGGACCTCATACTACGAGCAGTACTTC
NA TRBJ1-1 NA TRBV19 CASSIVRQTEAFF TGTGCCAGTAGTATTGTTAGACAGACTGAAGCTTTCTTT
NA TRBJ1-1 NA TRBV18 CASSPGRGGTEAFF TGTGCCAGCTCACCAGGTCGGGGTGGCACTGAAGCTTTCTTT
NA TRBJ1-2 NA TRBV5-8 CASSLFAGFTYGYTF TGTGCCAGCAGCTTATTTGCAGGGTTCACCTATGGCTACACCTTC
TRBD1 TRBJ1-2 NA TRBV19 CASSAPWTGTGYTF TGTGCCAGTAGTGCCCCTTGGACAGGTACTGGCTACACCTTC
NA TRBJ1-1 NA TRBV10-2 CASSEAGSETEAFF TGCGCCAGCAGTGAGGCAGGGAGTGAGACTGAAGCTTTCTTT
NA TRBJ1-1 NA TRBV6-1 CASSEVQMNTEAFF TGTGCCAGCAGTGAAGTACAGATGAACACTGAAGCTTTCTTT
TRBD2 TRBJ2-1 few TRBV5-6 CASEGTSGALSSYNEQFF TGTGCCAGCGAGGGGACTAGCGGGGCCTTAAGCTCCTACAATGAGCAGTTCTTC
NA TRBJ1-2 NA TRBV9 CASSEGRAAYGYTF TGTGCCAGCAGCGAGGGAAGGGCGGCCTATGGCTACACCTTC
NA TRBJ1-1 NA TRBV18 CASSPSTSESAFF TGTGCCAGCTCACCAAGTACCTCTGAGTCAGCTTTCTTT
TRBD1 TRBJ1-1 NA TRBV6-2/TRBV6-3 CASSLQGHTEAFF TGTGCCAGCAGTCTACAGGGGCACACTGAAGCTTTCTTT
TRBD1 TRBJ1-1 NA TRBV2 CASSERMDRSLSAEAFF TGTGCCAGCAGTGAAAGAATGGACAGGTCTCTTTCGGCTGAAGCTTTCTTT
NA TRBJ2-7 once TRBV27 CASSLSLSYTRREAYEQYF TGTGCCAGCAGTTTATCTCTATCCTATACTAGGAGGGAGGCCTACGAGCAGTACTTC
NA TRBJ2-2 NA TRBV6-5 CANLGFTGELFF TGTGCCAACCTAGGGTTCACCGGGGAGCTGTTTTTT
NA TRBJ2-7 NA TRBV29-1 CSVVDGRSYEQYF TGCAGCGTTGTGGACGGGCGGTCCTACGAGCAGTACTTC
NA TRBJ1-2 NA TRBV7-9 CASSLLAGQLSYGYTF TGTGCCAGCAGCTTACTTGCGGGACAATTATCCTATGGCTACACCTTC
TRBD2 TRBJ2-5 NA TRBV6-1 CASSQGTSGRETQYF TGTGCCAGCAGTCAGGGGACTAGCGGGAGAGAGACCCAGTACTTC
NA TRBJ2-2 NA TRBV7-2 CASSLTSGNTGELFF TGTGCCAGCAGCTTAACAAGCGGGAACACCGGGGAGCTGTTTTTT
NA TRBJ1-1 NA TRBV12-5 CASGFGRGPNTEAFF TGTGCTAGTGGTTTCGGCCGCGGACCCAACACTGAAGCTTTCTTT
NA TRBJ1-1 NA TRBV6-5 CASSLGGVPNTEAFF TGTGCCAGCAGTCTTGGGGGGGTCCCGAACACTGAAGCTTTCTTT
TRBD2 TRBJ2-3 NA TRBV29-1 CSVGDGTSGRISTDTQYF TGCAGCGTTGGGGACGGGACTAGCGGGAGGATAAGCACAGATACGCAGTATTTT
NA TRBJ1-2 NA TRBV12-3/TRBV12-4 CASSLEGNYGYTF TGTGCCAGCAGTCTGGAGGGCAACTATGGCTACACCTTC
TRBD1 TRBJ2-7 NA TRBV6-4 CASSEQGAGEQYF TGTGCCAGCAGTGAACAGGGGGCCGGAGAGCAGTACTTC
NA TRBJ2-1 few TRBV6-4 CASSEFSLPVYEQFF TGTGCCAGCAGTGAATTTAGCTTACCGGTGTATGAGCAGTTCTTC
NA TRBJ1-4 NA TRBV9 CASSVGVGGEKLFF TGTGCCAGCAGCGTAGGAGTGGGAGGTGAAAAACTGTTTTTT
TRBD1 TRBJ1-4 NA TRBV19 CASRRDRGPEKLFF TGTGCCAGCCGACGGGACAGGGGTCCGGAAAAACTGTTTTTT
TRBD2 TRBJ2-4 NA TRBV12-3/TRBV12-4 CASSLEGTTGYF TGTGCCAGCAGTTTAGAAGGGACTACGGGTTACTTC
TRBD2 TRBJ2-1 once TRBV3-1/TRBV3-2 CASSPTLRGTSGRLSLSYNEQFF TGTGCCAGCAGCCCAACCCTCCGCGGGACTAGCGGGAGGCTTTCCCTCTCCTACAATGAGCAGTTCTTC
TRBD2 TRBJ2-7 NA TRBV4-1 CASSQEAGGSREQYF TGCGCCAGCAGCCAAGAGGCTGGCGGGAGTCGCGAGCAGTACTTC
NA TRBJ2-7 NA TRBV5-1 CASRTENEQYF TGCGCCAGCCGGACAGAAAACGAGCAGTACTTC
NA TRBJ2-2 NA TRBV24-1 CATSDGGRGTGELFF TGTGCCACCAGTGATGGGGGGAGAGGTACCGGGGAGCTGTTTTTT
TRBD1 TRBJ1-1 NA TRBV7-9 CASSSDRPNTEAFF TGTGCCAGCAGCTCGGACAGGCCGAACACTGAAGCTTTCTTT
NA TRBJ2-5 NA TRBV5-6 CASSLIRGETQYF TGTGCCAGCAGCTTGATTCGGGGGGAGACCCAGTACTTC
NA TRBJ2-2 NA TRBV5-1 CAVLSPNTGELFF TGCGCCGTTCTCAGCCCCAACACCGGGGAGCTGTTTTTT
TRBD2 TRBJ2-1 NA TRBV19 CASSSSSGSRIEQFF TGTGCCAGTAGTTCTTCTAGCGGGAGCCGAATTGAGCAGTTCTTC
NA TRBJ2-1 few TRBV3-1/TRBV3-2 CASSRRLIGLGNEQFF TGTGCCAGCAGCCGAAGGTTGATAGGGCTAGGGAATGAGCAGTTCTTC
TRBD2 TRBJ2-3 NA TRBV4-1 CASSQPGRAGGRSTQYF TGCGCCAGCAGCCAGCCGGGTCGAGCGGGAGGGCGGTCGACGCAGTATTTT
NA TRBJ1-1 NA TRBV7-8 CASRSGPLNTEAFF TGTGCCAGCAGGTCCGGGCCCTTGAACACTGAAGCTTTCTTT
NA TRBJ2-7 NA TRBV5-5 CASSLEQPASEQYF TGTGCCAGCAGCTTGGAACAGCCCGCGAGTGAGCAGTACTTC
NA TRBJ1-2 NA TRBV7-9 CASSSRGAGELVDGYTF TGTGCCAGCAGCTCCCGGGGAGCGGGAGAGCTCGTGGATGGCTACACCTTC
NA TRBJ1-1 NA TRBV9 CASSVGVLGVAEAFF TGTGCCAGCAGCGTAGGCGTTTTAGGGGTCGCTGAAGCTTTCTTT